This is a list of T cell receptor beta chains from one sample in a study of cytomegalovirus exposure and HLA in healthy donors. Sequencing used immunoSEQ multiplex PCR; TCRdb keeps in-frame clones, though not all of them. This sample has about 67,000 clones; roughly 77% occur once, and the top ten carry about 4.5%. The sequenced material came from PBMCs. All receptors derive from a woman between 25 and 40 years old in good health and CMV-seronegative. Each CDR3 is given with its conserved first and last residue. A D gene is named only where the DNA matches it firmly. Not every row has a clone size; where given, it reads once, few, many or a size class.

d_gene: .; j_gene: TRBJ2-5; abundance: .; v_gene: TRBV5-4; CDR3aa: CASSLARGTQYF; CDR3nt: TGTGCCAGCAGCTTGGCTCGGGGAACCCAGTACTTC
d_gene: .; j_gene: TRBJ2-7; abundance: .; v_gene: TRBV4-1; CDR3aa: CASSSPGSGYEQYF; CDR3nt: TGCGCCAGCAGCTCCCCGGGGAGTGGGTACGAGCAGTACTTC
d_gene: TRBD1; j_gene: TRBJ1-5; abundance: .; v_gene: TRBV28; CDR3aa: CASGTGGPTSNQPQHF; CDR3nt: TGTGCCAGCGGGACAGGGGGCCCAACATCCAATCAGCCCCAGCATTTT
d_gene: .; j_gene: TRBJ2-3; abundance: once; v_gene: TRBV2; CDR3aa: CASRGGRAASTDTQYF; CDR3nt: TGTGCCAGCAGAGGGGGACGGGCAGCTAGCACAGATACGCAGTATTTT
d_gene: .; j_gene: TRBJ1-5; abundance: .; v_gene: TRBV5-8; CDR3aa: CASSFRRAQPQHF; CDR3nt: TGTGCCAGCAGCTTCCGCAGGGCCCAGCCCCAGCATTTT
d_gene: .; j_gene: TRBJ2-1; abundance: few; v_gene: TRBV2; CDR3aa: CASSALGRGSNEQFF; CDR3nt: TGTGCCAGCAGCGCTCTTGGGCGGGGTTCTAATGAGCAGTTCTTC
d_gene: TRBD2; j_gene: TRBJ2-7; abundance: once; v_gene: TRBV6-1; CDR3aa: CASSTPGLARYEQYF; CDR3nt: TGTGCCAGCAGTACGCCGGGACTAGCTAGGTACGAGCAGTACTTC
d_gene: .; j_gene: TRBJ1-5; abundance: .; v_gene: TRBV5-1; CDR3aa: CASSPDSSNQPQHF; CDR3nt: TGCGCCAGCAGCCCGGACAGTTCCAATCAGCCCCAGCATTTT
d_gene: TRBD2; j_gene: TRBJ2-3; abundance: .; v_gene: TRBV14; CDR3aa: CASSQDRIAGAHTDTQYF; CDR3nt: TGTGCCAGCAGCCAAGATCGAATAGCGGGGGCCCACACAGATACGCAGTATTTT
d_gene: TRBD2; j_gene: TRBJ2-1; abundance: once; v_gene: TRBV30; CDR3aa: CAWSPRGGNEQFF; CDR3nt: TGTGCCTGGAGTCCCCGGGGGGGAAATGAGCAGTTCTTC
d_gene: TRBD1; j_gene: TRBJ1-2; abundance: .; v_gene: TRBV6-5; CDR3aa: CASSYTQGQMDGYTF; CDR3nt: TGTGCCAGCAGTTACACACAGGGACAGATGGATGGCTACACCTTC
d_gene: TRBD1; j_gene: TRBJ1-2; abundance: .; v_gene: TRBV6-1; CDR3aa: CASSDRTGGNYGYTF; CDR3nt: TGTGCCAGCAGCGATCGGACAGGGGGCAACTATGGCTACACCTTC
d_gene: TRBD1; j_gene: TRBJ1-1; abundance: .; v_gene: TRBV6-5; CDR3aa: CASRRTGGRTEAFF; CDR3nt: TGTGCCAGCAGGAGGACAGGGGGGAGGACTGAAGCTTTCTTT
d_gene: .; j_gene: TRBJ2-5; abundance: .; v_gene: TRBV2; CDR3aa: CASSDIETQYF; CDR3nt: TGTGCCAGCAGTGACATTGAGACCCAGTACTTC
d_gene: .; j_gene: TRBJ1-1; abundance: .; v_gene: TRBV6-1; CDR3aa: CASTGHGQTEAFF; CDR3nt: TGTGCCAGCACAGGACATGGACAAACCGAAGCTTTCTTT
d_gene: TRBD2; j_gene: TRBJ2-3; abundance: .; v_gene: TRBV4-1; CDR3aa: CASSLQRGGNTDTQYF; CDR3nt: TGCGCCAGCAGCCTTCAGCGGGGGGGAAACACAGATACGCAGTATTTT
d_gene: TRBD2; j_gene: TRBJ2-7; abundance: .; v_gene: TRBV7-9; CDR3aa: CASSGLAGAYEQYF; CDR3nt: TGTGCCAGCAGTGGACTAGCGGGGGCCTACGAGCAGTACTTC
d_gene: .; j_gene: TRBJ2-3; abundance: .; v_gene: TRBV4-1; CDR3aa: CASSQAGDTQYF; CDR3nt: TGCGCCAGCAGCCAAGCGGGAGATACGCAGTATTTT
d_gene: .; j_gene: TRBJ2-3; abundance: .; v_gene: TRBV29-1; CDR3aa: CSAERQATDTQYF; CDR3nt: TGCAGCGCAGAACGACAGGCCACAGATACGCAGTATTTT
d_gene: TRBD2; j_gene: TRBJ2-1; abundance: .; v_gene: TRBV11-2; CDR3aa: CASRETSGRMAEQFF; CDR3nt: TGTGCCAGCAGGGAGACTAGCGGGAGAATGGCTGAGCAGTTCTTC
d_gene: TRBD1; j_gene: TRBJ1-2; abundance: .; v_gene: TRBV30; CDR3aa: CAWSSGQNYGYTF; CDR3nt: TGTGCCTGGAGTTCGGGACAGAACTATGGCTACACCTTC
d_gene: .; j_gene: TRBJ2-3; abundance: .; v_gene: TRBV29-1; CDR3aa: CSAKTGLGSTDTQYF; CDR3nt: TGCAGCGCTAAAACAGGTTTGGGTAGCACAGATACGCAGTATTTT
d_gene: TRBD2; j_gene: TRBJ2-1; abundance: .; v_gene: TRBV30; CDR3aa: CAWKGVAGGRYNEQFF; CDR3nt: TGTGCCTGGAAAGGGGTAGCGGGAGGACGATACAATGAGCAGTTCTTC
d_gene: .; j_gene: TRBJ2-7; abundance: once; v_gene: TRBV19; CDR3aa: CASSMGTSGYEQYF; CDR3nt: TGTGCCAGTAGTATGGGCACATCTGGGTACGAGCAGTACTTC
d_gene: .; j_gene: TRBJ2-3; abundance: few; v_gene: TRBV10-2; CDR3aa: CASSESPGPSTDTQYF; CDR3nt: TGCGCCAGCAGTGAGTCCCCAGGGCCGAGCACAGATACGCAGTATTTT
d_gene: TRBD1; j_gene: TRBJ1-2; abundance: .; v_gene: TRBV19; CDR3aa: CASAGTGDRQYPGYTF; CDR3nt: TGTGCCAGCGCCGGGACAGGGGACCGCCAATATCCAGGCTACACCTTC
d_gene: TRBD1; j_gene: TRBJ1-3; abundance: .; v_gene: TRBV30; CDR3aa: CAWSAGGGNTIYF; CDR3nt: TGTGCCTGGAGTGCAGGGGGCGGAAACACCATATATTTT
d_gene: .; j_gene: TRBJ2-7; abundance: few; v_gene: TRBV6-5; CDR3aa: CASSYSRREEQYF; CDR3nt: TGTGCCAGCAGTTACAGTCGGAGGGAAGAGCAGTACTTC
d_gene: .; j_gene: TRBJ1-2; abundance: .; v_gene: TRBV6-5; CDR3aa: CASSYDISNYGYTF; CDR3nt: TGTGCCAGCAGTTACGACATCTCCAACTATGGCTACACCTTC
d_gene: .; j_gene: TRBJ1-1; abundance: .; v_gene: TRBV7-8; CDR3aa: CASSSYRVNTEAFF; CDR3nt: TGTGCCAGCAGCTCCTACAGGGTGAACACTGAAGCTTTCTTT
d_gene: .; j_gene: TRBJ2-7; abundance: .; v_gene: TRBV19; CDR3aa: CASSIEGREQYF; CDR3nt: TGTGCCAGTAGTATAGAGGGGCGGGAGCAGTACTTC
d_gene: .; j_gene: TRBJ1-4; abundance: .; v_gene: TRBV9; CDR3aa: CASSVDPDRPTEKLFF; CDR3nt: TGTGCCAGCAGCGTAGATCCCGACAGGCCGACTGAAAAACTGTTTTTT
d_gene: TRBD1; j_gene: TRBJ1-6; abundance: .; v_gene: TRBV28; CDR3aa: CASSFPRRNRGVWASYNSPLHF; CDR3nt: TGTGCCAGCAGTTTCCCCAGGAGGAACAGGGGGGTCTGGGCGTCCTATAATTCACCCCTCCACTTT
d_gene: .; j_gene: TRBJ1-1; abundance: .; v_gene: TRBV5-4; CDR3aa: CASSYGLEAFF; CDR3nt: TGTGCCAGCAGCTACGGACTAGAAGCTTTCTTT
d_gene: TRBD2; j_gene: TRBJ2-7; abundance: .; v_gene: TRBV10-2; CDR3aa: CASSVPAGVYEQYF; CDR3nt: TGCGCCAGCAGTGTCCCAGCGGGAGTCTACGAGCAGTACTTC
d_gene: TRBD1; j_gene: TRBJ1-2; abundance: .; v_gene: TRBV6-6; CDR3aa: CASSSPRQGVVYGYTF; CDR3nt: TGTGCCAGCAGTTCCCCGAGACAGGGGGTAGTCTATGGCTACACCTTC
d_gene: .; j_gene: TRBJ2-7; abundance: .; v_gene: TRBV7-8; CDR3aa: CASSLAQTRAYEQYF; CDR3nt: TGTGCCAGCAGCTTAGCGCAAACACGTGCCTACGAGCAGTACTTC
d_gene: .; j_gene: TRBJ2-7; abundance: once; v_gene: TRBV7-3; CDR3aa: CASSPGRGEQYF; CDR3nt: TGTGCCAGCAGCCCCGGCCGGGGCGAGCAGTACTTC
d_gene: TRBD2; j_gene: TRBJ2-1; abundance: .; v_gene: TRBV4-1; CDR3aa: CASSHTGTSGGPSSYNEQFF; CDR3nt: TGCGCCAGCAGCCACACCGGGACTAGCGGGGGGCCTAGCTCCTACAATGAGCAGTTCTTC
d_gene: .; j_gene: TRBJ1-6; abundance: few; v_gene: TRBV6-6; CDR3aa: CASTGGAGANNSPLHF; CDR3nt: TGTGCCAGCACCGGGGGAGCGGGGGCGAATAATTCACCCCTCCACTTT